This passage covers 9 T cell receptor beta chains from one sample sequenced in a study of T-cell reconstitution after alpha-beta-depleted transplantation in children. Unique molecular identifiers were built into the TCRbeta library. TCRdb reprocessed the PCR reads via MiXCR and lists one record per CDR3 protein. The sample gives 200,000 to 250,000 distinct CDR3 sequences, approximately 10% of which show up once; 28% is in the top ten. Material: PBMCs, obtained before TCRalphabeta/CD19-depleted stem cell transplant. The receptors derive from a child under two years old with acute myeloid leukemia, due to receive a stem cell transplant.

This clonotype was seen repeatedly, ten times or more. The chain has TRBV5-6 and TRBJ2-1; D gene uncertain. In germline, CDR1 is SGHDT, CDR2 YYEEEE. The CDR3 is 11 residues long. Trimming shortened V by 3 bases and J by 5 bases, and 3 bases separated the two germline ends. This CDR3 reads CASSWHNEQFF. In DNA form, the CDR3 reads TGTGCCAGCAGCTGGCACAATGAGCAGTTCTTC.

This clonotype was seen a few times. This rearrangement joins TRBV5-6 to TRBJ2-3; TRBD2 matches at 8 bases. CDR3 length: 16 amino acids. The germline V gene encodes CDR1 SGHDT and CDR2 YYEEEE. V shed 4 bases and J 4 bases; nucleotides not matched to a gene: 11. CDR3 sequence (DNA): TGTGCCAGCAGCCTCCGGGTAGCGGGAAAGTCAGATACGCAGTATTTT. This translates into CASSLRVAGKSDTQYF.

Many counts were recorded for this clonotype. This chain uses TRBV20-1 with TRBJ1-1; a possible D gene is TRBD1 (5 bases). The germline CDR1 and CDR2 sequences are DFQATT and SNEGSKA (reference sequence). Trimming shortened V by 3 bases and J by 1 base, and 12 bases separated the two germline ends. The CDR3 covers 14 residues. The CDR3 DNA reads TGCAGTGCTAGGGTACCAGGACAGAACACTGAAGCTTTCTTT. Amino acids: CSARVPGQNTEAFF.

This clonotype was counted at least ten times. The V gene is TRBV20-1, the J gene TRBJ2-3; TRBD2 matches at 11 bases. This CDR3 spans 17 amino acids. V lost 6 bases, J lost 0 bases, and 11 bases stayed unmatched. CDR1 is DFQATT and CDR2 is SNEGSKA in the germline V gene (reference sequence). The CDR3 nucleotides read TGCAGTGCCGAAGTAGCGGGAGGGCCCTCGAGCACAGATACGCAGTATTTT. Protein: CSAEVAGGPSSTDTQYF.

This clonotype showed up many times. The rearrangement joins TRBV10-3 to TRBJ2-7; a possible D gene is TRBD2 (5 bases). CDR3 length: 14 amino acids. V was cut by 11 bases and J by 3 bases, with 20 bases left in between. The V gene's germline CDR1 is ENHRY and CDR2 SYGVKD. The DNA for the CDR3 is TGTGCCTCCAAAATGGCGGGCCCCCACTACGAGCAGTACTTC. As protein: CASKMAGPHYEQYF.

This clonotype showed up just a few times. The rearrangement links TRBV19 to TRBJ2-2; D remains ambiguous. Deletions cut 4 bases from V and 0 bases from J, with 9 bases between. CDR3 length: 15 amino acids. Germline V lookup: CDR1 LNHDA, CDR2 SQIVND (reference sequence). The CDR3 DNA reads TGTGCCAGTAGTACCGTTTTCGCGAACACCGGGGAGCTGTTTTTT. This encodes CASSTVFANTGELFF.

A few counts support this clonotype. This chain joins TRBV5-1 and TRBJ2-1; tentatively, D is TRBD2 (6 bases). From germline, CDR1 is SGHRS and CDR2 YFSETQ. This CDR3 is 16 amino acids long. The V end lost 1 base, the J end lost 4 bases, and 15 bases lay between the germline ends. The CDR3 DNA reads as TGCGCCAGCAGCTTGAAGGTGGCGGGGAATTACAATGAGCAGTTCTTC. Translating it yields CASSLKVAGNYNEQFF.

This clonotype was recorded at least ten times. The rearrangement uses TRBV20-1 and TRBJ2-1, with 11 nucleotides matching TRBD2. The trim removed 5 bases at V and 8 bases at J, leaving 8 bases unmatched. The CDR3 sequence is 14 residues long. CDR1 is DFQATT and CDR2 is SNEGSKA in the germline V gene (reference sequence). The CDR3 DNA reads as TGCAGTGCTTTAGCGGGAGGGATTAGCTATGAGCAGTTCTTC. It codes for CSALAGGISYEQFF.

In this sample, this clonotype turned up many times. In DNA form, the CDR3 reads TGCAGTGCTAGCCCTGGCGCCGCAGATACGCAGTATTTT. Translated, it gives CSASPGAADTQYF. The V and J genes are TRBV20-1 and TRBJ2-3, with no clear D. V lost 3 bases and J 4 bases, leaving 11 bases between the germline ends. This CDR3 comprises 13 residues. The germline gives CDR1 DFQATT, CDR2 SNEGSKA (reference sequence).